A selection of T cell receptor beta chains follows, all from one sample in a study of blood T cells in healthy people across ages. MiXCR, run by TCRdb on the 5' RACE reads, gives a single entry per CDR3 protein. Of approximately 850,000 distinct CDR3 sequences listed, 40% to 50% are singletons. Sequencing was performed on blood. All receptors derive from a man in his 60s in good health. CDR3s include the opening cysteine and the closing phenylalanine or tryptophan. Each record gives: J gene, V gene, D gene, clone size, CDR3 DNA, CDR3 protein. The D gene is left open where the match is weak. A clone size is listed for some rows: how often the clone was seen (once, few, many), or a class if it is expanded.

TRBJ1-2 TRBV6-1 . . TGTGCCAGCACCCAACAGGGCTATGGCTACACCTTC CASTQQGYGYTF
TRBJ1-4 TRBV15 . . TGTGCCACCAGCAGAGCGGTTACAGAAAAACTGTTTTTT CATSRAVTEKLFF
TRBJ2-5 TRBV11-3 . . TGTGCCAGCAGCCCTAACGCAGGGGCTATGGAGACCCAGTACTTC CASSPNAGAMETQYF
TRBJ2-7 TRBV20-1 TRBD1 . TGCAGTGCAAATATTGGACAGGGCCACTACGAGCAGTACTTC CSANIGQGHYEQYF
TRBJ1-1 TRBV7-2 . . TGTGCCAGCAGCTTAGTTCGTAGGATTTCGAACACTGAAGCTTTCTTT CASSLVRRISNTEAFF
TRBJ1-2 TRBV9 . few TGTGCCAGCAGCGTAGGATCAGGGGAGGATGGCTACACCTTC CASSVGSGEDGYTF
TRBJ2-7 TRBV2 TRBD1 many TGTGCCAGCACCGGACAGGCTTCCTACGAGCAGTACTTC CASTGQASYEQYF
TRBJ2-7 TRBV6-1 TRBD2 . TGTGCCAGCAGTAAGACTAGCGGGGGGATCATGACCTACGAGCAGTACTTC CASSKTSGGIMTYEQYF
TRBJ2-7 TRBV3-1 TRBD1 few TGTGCCAGCAGCCAAGAGAACAGGGGGCCTATCGAGCAGTACTTC CASSQENRGPIEQYF
TRBJ2-1 TRBV5-5 TRBD2 . TGTGCCAGCAGCTTGGCTAGCGGGGGACCCCGAACCTACAATGAGCAGTTCTTC CASSLASGGPRTYNEQFF
TRBJ2-7 TRBV10-3 TRBD1 . TGTGCCACCAGGATAGGGGGCAAGCAGGAGCAGTACTTC CATRIGGKQEQYF
TRBJ2-1 TRBV20-1 TRBD2 . TGCAGTGCTAGGAAACTAGCGGGGGGGTCCAATGAGCAGTTCTTC CSARKLAGGSNEQFF
TRBJ1-2 TRBV7-8 . few TGTGCCAGCAGCTCTAGAGCAAAAACAGGGCGACCTAACTATGGCTACACCTTC CASSSRAKTGRPNYGYTF
TRBJ2-2 TRBV14 . . TGTGCCAGCAGCCAAGACATGTACACCGGGGAGCTGTTTTTT CASSQDMYTGELFF
TRBJ2-3 TRBV28 . . TGTGCCAGCAGTTTACCAGGGCCAGATACGCAGTATTTT CASSLPGPDTQYF
TRBJ2-7 TRBV2 . . TGTGCCAGCAGCCCCCTAATATCCTACGAGCAGTACTTC CASSPLISYEQYF
TRBJ2-3 TRBV4-3 . . TGCGCCAGCAGCCAAGATGGGCTAGGAGAGGGCGATACGCAGTATTTT CASSQDGLGEGDTQYF
TRBJ1-6 TRBV5-1 TRBD1 . TGCGCCAGCACCGACGGGACAGGGAGTTCACCCCTCCACTTT CASTDGTGSSPLHF
TRBJ1-1 TRBV20-1 TRBD1 . TGCAGTGCTAGAGGTGGGACAGCGAACACTGAAGCTTTCTTT CSARGGTANTEAFF
TRBJ1-2 TRBV5-1 . . TGCGCCAGCAGCTTGGAACTGCAAGAAAACTATGGCTACACCTTC CASSLELQENYGYTF
TRBJ2-5 TRBV24-1 TRBD2 few TGTGCCACCAGTGAGGGACTAGCGGGGGCCCACCAAGAGACCCAGTACTTC CATSEGLAGAHQETQYF
TRBJ1-2 TRBV5-5 . once TGTGCCAGCAGCTTGGATCCGGGGGCAATTGGCTACACCTTC CASSLDPGAIGYTF
TRBJ1-5 TRBV18 . . TGTGCCAGCTCACCAACCTCACCAAATAGCAATCAGCCCCTGCATTTT CASSPTSPNSNQPLHF
TRBJ2-3 TRBV10-3 . many TGTGCCGCCGCTGCGGGTGGGAGCCTAGATACGCAGTATTTT CAAAAGGSLDTQYF
TRBJ1-3 TRBV20-1 . . TGCAGTGCTAGAGGGGGGGCCTCTGGAAACACCATATATTTT CSARGGASGNTIYF
TRBJ1-2 TRBV5-6 TRBD1 . TGTGCCAGCAGCTTCGACAGGGCGAAGGGCTATGGCTGCACCTTC CASSFDRAKGYGCTF
TRBJ2-2 TRBV6-5 . . TGTGCCAGCAGTTACTCGATGGGGGGGGAGCTGTTTTTT CASSYSMGGELFF
TRBJ2-5 TRBV11-2 TRBD2 . TGTGCCAGCAGCTCCAGCGGGGGGGACGAGACCCAGTACTTC CASSSSGGDETQYF
TRBJ2-3 TRBV6-6 . . TGTGCCACCCAATCTCCGGCGGGACGGAGCACAGATACGCAGTTTTTT CATQSPAGRSTDTQFF
TRBJ1-1 TRBV6-2/TRBV6-3 . few TGTGCCAGCAGGTCCACAGGGCCAGCTTTCTTT CASRSTGPAFF
TRBJ2-2 TRBV5-1 TRBD1 . TGCGCCAGCAGCCTTAGGACCGGGACAGGGAGCACCGGGGAGCTGTTTTTT CASSLRTGTGSTGELFF
TRBJ1-6 TRBV2 . few TGTGCCAGCAGTGATCCCAGCGACAGTGATAATTCACCCCTCCACTTT CASSDPSDSDNSPLHF
TRBJ2-7 TRBV29-1 TRBD1 . TGCAGCGTAGGGACAGGGGGCGGGTACAATGAGCAGTACTTC CSVGTGGGYNEQYF
TRBJ2-1 TRBV10-3 . . TGTGCCATCAGTGACAGCCCCGGTGGCAATGAGCAGTTCTTC CAISDSPGGNEQFF
TRBJ2-1 TRBV6-4 TRBD1 . TGTGCCAGCAGTGATCCCCCCGTTCTCTACAGGGGTACAATCAGTGAGCAGTTCTTC CASSDPPVLYRGTISEQFF
TRBJ1-5 TRBV6-1 . . TGTGCCATCTTCACAGGGTTTACGGGGCAGCCCCAGCATTTT CAIFTGFTGQPQHF
TRBJ1-4 TRBV7-9 . many TGTGCCAGCAGCCTTTCTGGGACCAATGAAAAACTGTTTTTT CASSLSGTNEKLFF
TRBJ2-1 TRBV7-2 . . TGTGCCAGCAGCTCCCATAGCGTGACTACCTACGATGAGCAGTTCTTC CASSSHSVTTYDEQFF
TRBJ2-1 TRBV12-3/TRBV12-4 . once TGTGCCAACAGTCCCCAGGTTCGTGAGCAGTTCTTC CANSPQVREQFF
TRBJ2-7 TRBV6-2/TRBV6-3 TRBD2 few TGTGCCAGCAGTTACCCCGTGGGACTAGCGGGGACCTACGAGCAGTACTTC CASSYPVGLAGTYEQYF
TRBJ2-2 TRBV5-8 . . TGTGCCAGCAGCCTACGGGGGATTAACACCGGGGAGCTGTTTTTT CASSLRGINTGELFF
TRBJ2-7 TRBV4-3 . few TGCGCCAGCAGCCAAGTGAAACGGGGCTCCTACGAGCAGTACTTC CASSQVKRGSYEQYF